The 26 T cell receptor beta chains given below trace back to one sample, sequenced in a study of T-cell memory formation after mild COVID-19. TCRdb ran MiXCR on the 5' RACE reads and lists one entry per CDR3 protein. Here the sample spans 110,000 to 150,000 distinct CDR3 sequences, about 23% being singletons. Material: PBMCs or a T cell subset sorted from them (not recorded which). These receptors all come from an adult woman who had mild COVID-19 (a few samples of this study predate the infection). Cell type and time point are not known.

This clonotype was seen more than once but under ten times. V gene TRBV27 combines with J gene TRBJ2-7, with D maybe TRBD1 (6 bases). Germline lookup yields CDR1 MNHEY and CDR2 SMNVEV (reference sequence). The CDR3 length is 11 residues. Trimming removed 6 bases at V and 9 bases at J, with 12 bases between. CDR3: CASRGATGQYF. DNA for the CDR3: TGTGCCAGCAGGGGGGCTACTGGGCAGTACTTC.

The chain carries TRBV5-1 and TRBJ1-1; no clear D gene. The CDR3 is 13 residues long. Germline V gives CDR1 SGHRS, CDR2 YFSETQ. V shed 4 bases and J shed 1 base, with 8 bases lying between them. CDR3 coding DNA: TGCGCCAGCAGCGAGAACTGGAACACTGAAGCTTTCTTT. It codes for CASSENWNTEAFF.

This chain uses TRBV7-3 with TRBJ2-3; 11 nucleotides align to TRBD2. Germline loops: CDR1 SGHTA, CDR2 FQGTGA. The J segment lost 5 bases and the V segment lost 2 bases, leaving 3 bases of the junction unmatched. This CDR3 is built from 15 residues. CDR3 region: CASSLLAGGLDTQYF. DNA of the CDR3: TGTGCCAGCAGCTTACTAGCGGGGGGACTAGATACGCAGTATTTT.

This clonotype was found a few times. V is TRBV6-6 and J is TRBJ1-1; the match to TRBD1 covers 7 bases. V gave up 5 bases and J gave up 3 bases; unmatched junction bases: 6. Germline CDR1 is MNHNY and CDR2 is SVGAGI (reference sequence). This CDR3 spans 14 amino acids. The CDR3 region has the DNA TGTGCCAGCAGTCATAACACAGGGGACACTGAAGCTTTCTTT. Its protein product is CASSHNTGDTEAFF.

The CDR3 reads CASSSSRLARETQYF. The DNA of the CDR3 is TGTGCCAGCAGCTCGTCCAGACTAGCGCGAGAGACCCAGTACTTC. V usage is TRBV5-4 and J usage is TRBJ2-5; 8 nucleotides agree with TRBD2. Losses at the gene ends were 3 bases for V and 4 bases for J; bases not matched to a gene: 8. CDR1 is SGHNT, CDR2 YYREEE, per germline (reference sequence). The CDR3 has 15 amino acids.

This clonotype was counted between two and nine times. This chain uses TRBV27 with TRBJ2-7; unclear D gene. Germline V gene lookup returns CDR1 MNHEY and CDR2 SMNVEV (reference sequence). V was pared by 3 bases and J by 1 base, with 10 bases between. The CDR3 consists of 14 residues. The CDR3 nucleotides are TGTGCCAGCAGTTTGAGTAAGGGTTCCTACGAGCAGTACTTC. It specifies CASSLSKGSYEQYF.

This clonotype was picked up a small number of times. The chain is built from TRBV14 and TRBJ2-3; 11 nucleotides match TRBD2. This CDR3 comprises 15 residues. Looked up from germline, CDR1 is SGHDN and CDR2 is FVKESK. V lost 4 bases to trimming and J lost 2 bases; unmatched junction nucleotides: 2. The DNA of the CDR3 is TGTGCCAGCAGCCGACTAGCGGGGCCCACAGATACGCAGTATTTT. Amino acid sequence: CASSRLAGPTDTQYF.

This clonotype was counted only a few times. CDR3 residues: CATSDFSSGANVLTF. The CDR3, as DNA: TGTGCCACCAGTGATTTTAGCTCTGGGGCCAACGTCCTGACTTTC. The genes are TRBV24-1 and TRBJ2-6, with D unclear. Germline V gives CDR1 KGHDR, CDR2 SFDVKD. This CDR3 contains 15 residues. Trimming cost V 1 base and J 0 bases, with 3 bases left between them.

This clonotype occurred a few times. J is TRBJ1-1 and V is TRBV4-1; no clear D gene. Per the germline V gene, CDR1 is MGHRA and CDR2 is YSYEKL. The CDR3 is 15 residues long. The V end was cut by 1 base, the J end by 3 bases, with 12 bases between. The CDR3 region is CASSQGNSVYTEAFF. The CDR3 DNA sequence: TGCGCCAGCAGCCAAGGAAACTCCGTGTACACTGAAGCTTTCTTT.

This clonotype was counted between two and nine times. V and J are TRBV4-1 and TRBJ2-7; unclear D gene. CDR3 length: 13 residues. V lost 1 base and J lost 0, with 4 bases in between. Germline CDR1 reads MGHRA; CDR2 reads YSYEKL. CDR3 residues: CASSQVASYEQYF. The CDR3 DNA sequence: TGCGCCAGCAGCCAAGTTGCCTCCTACGAGCAGTACTTC.

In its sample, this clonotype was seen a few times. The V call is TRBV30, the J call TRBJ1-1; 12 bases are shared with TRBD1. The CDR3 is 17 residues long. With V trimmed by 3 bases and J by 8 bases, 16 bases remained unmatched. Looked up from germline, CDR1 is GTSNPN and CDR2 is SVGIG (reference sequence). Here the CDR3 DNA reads TGTGCCTGGAGCTTTATCCCGGGACAGGGGGCTCGCCTCGAAGCTTTCTTT. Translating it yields CAWSFIPGQGARLEAFF.

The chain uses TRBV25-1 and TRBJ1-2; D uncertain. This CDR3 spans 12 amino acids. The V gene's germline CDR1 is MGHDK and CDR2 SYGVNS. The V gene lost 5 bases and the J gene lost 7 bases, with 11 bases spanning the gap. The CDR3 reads CASSRTLGGYTF. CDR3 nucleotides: TGTGCCAGCAGTCGGACCCTTGGTGGCTACACCTTC.

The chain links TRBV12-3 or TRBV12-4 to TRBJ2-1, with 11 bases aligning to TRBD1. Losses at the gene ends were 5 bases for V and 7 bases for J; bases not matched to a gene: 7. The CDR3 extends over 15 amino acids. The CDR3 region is CASSLGQGARNEQFF. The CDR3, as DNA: TGTGCCAGCAGTCTTGGACAGGGGGCAAGGAATGAGCAGTTCTTC.

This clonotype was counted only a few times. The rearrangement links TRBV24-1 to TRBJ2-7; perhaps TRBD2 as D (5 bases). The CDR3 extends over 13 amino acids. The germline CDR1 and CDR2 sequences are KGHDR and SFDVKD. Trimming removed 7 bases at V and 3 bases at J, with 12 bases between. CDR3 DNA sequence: TGTGCCACCAGCCGCGGGTTAGACTACGAGCAGTACTTC. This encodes CATSRGLDYEQYF.

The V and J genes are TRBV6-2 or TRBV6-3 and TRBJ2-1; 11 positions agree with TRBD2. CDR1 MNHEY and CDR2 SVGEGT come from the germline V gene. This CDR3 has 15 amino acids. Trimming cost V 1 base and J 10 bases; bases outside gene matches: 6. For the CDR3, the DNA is TGTGCCAGCAGTTACTGGGTCCTAGCGGGGGGCGAGCAGTTCTTC. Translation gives CASSYWVLAGGEQFF.

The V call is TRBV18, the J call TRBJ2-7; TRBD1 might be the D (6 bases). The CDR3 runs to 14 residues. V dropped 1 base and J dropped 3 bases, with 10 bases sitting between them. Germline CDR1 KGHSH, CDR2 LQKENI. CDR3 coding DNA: TGTGCCAGCTCACCACGACAGGACGGCTACGAGCAGTACGTC. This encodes CASSPRQDGYEQYV.

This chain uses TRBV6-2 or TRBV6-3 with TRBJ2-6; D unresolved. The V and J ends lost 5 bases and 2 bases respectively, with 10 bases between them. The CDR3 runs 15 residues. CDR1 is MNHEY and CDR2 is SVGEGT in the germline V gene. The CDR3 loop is CASSPRLAGANVLTF. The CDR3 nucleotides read TGTGCCAGCAGTCCTCGACTGGCTGGGGCCAACGTCCTGACTTTC.

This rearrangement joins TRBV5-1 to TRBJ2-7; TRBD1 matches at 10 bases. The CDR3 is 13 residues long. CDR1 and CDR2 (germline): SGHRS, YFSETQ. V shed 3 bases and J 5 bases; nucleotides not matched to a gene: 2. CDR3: CASSWDRGNEQYF. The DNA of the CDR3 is TGCGCCAGCAGCTGGGACAGGGGAAACGAGCAGTACTTC.

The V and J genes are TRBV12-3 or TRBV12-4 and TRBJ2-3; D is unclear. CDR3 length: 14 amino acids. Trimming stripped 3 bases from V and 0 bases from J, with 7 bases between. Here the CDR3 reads CASSFAPSTDTQYF. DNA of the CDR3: TGTGCCAGCAGTTTCGCTCCTAGCACAGATACGCAGTATTTT.

The CDR3 DNA follows: TGCAGTGCTGGGGGGACTAGCGCTCCCTACGAGCAGTACTTC. Its translation: CSAGGTSAPYEQYF. This chain connects TRBV20-1 to TRBJ2-7, with TRBD2 matching 10 bases. Losses at the gene ends were 5 bases for V and 2 bases for J; bases not matched to a gene: 6. The CDR3 contains 14 residues. Per germline, CDR1 DFQATT and CDR2 SNEGSKA (reference sequence).

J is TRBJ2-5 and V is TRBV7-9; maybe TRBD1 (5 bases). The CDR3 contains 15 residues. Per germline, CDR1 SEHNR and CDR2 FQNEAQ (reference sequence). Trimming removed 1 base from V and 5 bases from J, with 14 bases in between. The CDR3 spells CASSLERAGWETQYF. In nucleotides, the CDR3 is TGTGCCAGCAGCTTAGAACGCGCAGGGTGGGAGACCCAGTACTTC.

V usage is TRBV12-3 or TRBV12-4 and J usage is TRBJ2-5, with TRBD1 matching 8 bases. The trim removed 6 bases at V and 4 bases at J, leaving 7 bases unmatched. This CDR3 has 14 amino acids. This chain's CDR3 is CASRRRGLGETQYF. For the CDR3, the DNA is TGTGCCAGCAGACGCAGGGGGCTTGGAGAGACCCAGTACTTC.

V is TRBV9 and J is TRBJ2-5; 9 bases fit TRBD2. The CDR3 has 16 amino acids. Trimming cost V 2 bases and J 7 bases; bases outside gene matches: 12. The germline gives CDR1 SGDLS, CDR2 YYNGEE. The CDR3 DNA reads TGTGCCAGCAGCGTCGGCCCGACTAGCGGCCCCGGGACCCAGTACTTC. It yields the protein CASSVGPTSGPGTQYF.

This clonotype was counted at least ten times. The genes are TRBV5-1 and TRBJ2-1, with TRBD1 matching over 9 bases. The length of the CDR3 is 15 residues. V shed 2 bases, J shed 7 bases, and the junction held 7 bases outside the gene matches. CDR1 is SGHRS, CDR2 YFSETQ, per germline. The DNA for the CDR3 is TGCGCCAGCAGCTTTACGGCCGGGACAGGGAATGAGCAGTTCTTC. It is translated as CASSFTAGTGNEQFF.

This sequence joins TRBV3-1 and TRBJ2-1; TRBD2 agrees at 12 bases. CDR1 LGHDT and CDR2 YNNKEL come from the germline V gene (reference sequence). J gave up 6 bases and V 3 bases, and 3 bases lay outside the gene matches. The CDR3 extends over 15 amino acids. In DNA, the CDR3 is TGTGCCAGCAGCCAGCTAGCGGGAGGGTTCAATGAGCAGTTCTTC. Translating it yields CASSQLAGGFNEQFF.

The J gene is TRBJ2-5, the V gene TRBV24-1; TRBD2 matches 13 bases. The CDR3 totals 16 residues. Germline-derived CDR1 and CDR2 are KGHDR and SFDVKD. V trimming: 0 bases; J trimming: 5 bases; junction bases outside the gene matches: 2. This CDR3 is CATSDLGLAGVETQYF. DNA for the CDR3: TGTGCCACCAGTGATTTGGGACTAGCGGGAGTGGAGACCCAGTACTTC.